The 17 T cell receptor beta chains given below trace back to one sample, sequenced in a study of patients and donors after allogeneic stem cell transplantation. TCRdb re-called the RT-PCR reads with MiXCR, one entry per CDR3 protein. The table lists 98,000 or so distinct CDR3 sequences, approximately 40% of them singletons. The sequencing sample was made of blood, either unsorted or a sorted T cell fraction (not recorded which). The receptors here all came from a human donor who was either an allogeneic HSCT recipient or a stem cell or donor lymphocyte infusion donor (not recorded which). It is not recorded whose cells these are; they may come from a transplant donor.

The CDR3, as DNA: TGTGCCACCAGTGATTATAGGGGGTCAGATACGCAGTATTTT. This gives the protein CATSDYRGSDTQYF. The V call is TRBV24-1, the J call TRBJ2-3, with TRBD1 as a possible D gene (6 bases). Germline CDR1 is KGHDR and CDR2 is SFDVKD. Trimming left V 2 bases short and J 4 bases short, with 9 bases between. The CDR3 covers 14 residues.

The chain combines TRBV11-1 with TRBJ1-4; D is possibly TRBD1 (6 bases). The CDR3 length is 13 residues. Between the trimmed V and J ends, which lost 5 bases and 4 bases, there was a span of 8 bases. The germline V gene has CDR1 SGHAT and CDR2 FQDESV (reference sequence). In DNA form, the CDR3 reads TGTGCCAGCAGCGGGACAATTAATGAAAAACTGTTTTTT. Amino acid sequence: CASSGTINEKLFF.

The J gene is TRBJ1-3, the V gene TRBV7-9; the D is unclear. The CDR3 has 14 residues. From germline, CDR1 is SEHNR and CDR2 FQNEAQ (reference sequence). The V and J ends lost 6 bases and 0 bases respectively, with 9 bases between them. Here the CDR3 reads CASSYQTSGNTIYF. CDR3 coding DNA: TGTGCCAGCAGTTATCAGACCTCTGGAAACACCATATATTTT.

This clonotype was counted between two and nine times. CDR3 in DNA: TGTGCCAGCAGTCAACCTAGCGGGGAGACCGGGGAGCTGTTTTTT. Its protein product is CASSQPSGETGELFF. This rearrangement joins TRBV6-6 to TRBJ2-2; 9 nucleotides agree with TRBD2. V dropped 5 bases and J dropped 5; count of bases not matched to a gene: 6. The V gene's germline CDR1 is MNHNY and CDR2 SVGAGI (reference sequence). The CDR3 sequence is 15 residues long.

The chain carries TRBV20-1 and TRBJ1-5; possibly TRBD1 for D (6 bases). V lost 5 bases and J lost 5, with 16 bases in between. The CDR3 loop spans 14 amino acids. Germline V gene sequence: CDR1 DFQATT, CDR2 SNEGSKA (reference sequence). In DNA, the CDR3 is TGCAGTGCTTCTAGTCCAAGGGGGGATCAGCCCCAGCATTTT. This codes for CSASSPRGDQPQHF.

This clonotype occurred many times. This chain links TRBV24-1 with TRBJ1-5; TRBD1 is a possible D gene (5 bases). The length of the CDR3 is 16 residues. CDR1 and CDR2 (germline): KGHDR, SFDVKD. V lost 4 bases to trimming and J lost 3 bases, with 15 bases between them. The CDR3 DNA sequence: TGTGCCACCAGTGAGAACTTGGGACGGCTCAATCAGCCCCAGCATTTT. Translating gives CATSENLGRLNQPQHF.

The gene calls are TRBV7-2 and TRBJ2-2; D not certain. Trimming took 6 bases from V and 0 from J, leaving 11 bases between them. The length of the CDR3 is 15 residues. Germline assignment: CDR1 SGHTA and CDR2 FQGNSA. CDR3 protein: CASRLSRPNTGELFF. Written as DNA, the CDR3 is TGTGCCAGCAGACTAAGCAGGCCGAACACCGGGGAGCTGTTTTTT.

This clonotype turned up a few times. This chain joins TRBV20-1 and TRBJ2-1; tentative D call: TRBD2 (5 bases). V dropped 5 bases and J dropped 8 bases, with 22 bases sitting between them. Germline V gene lookup returns CDR1 DFQATT and CDR2 SNEGSKA (reference sequence). The CDR3 totals 15 residues. The DNA of the CDR3 is TGCAGTGCTCGCCTCGGGGTTTACATCGCGGATGAGCAGTTCTTC. This gives the protein CSARLGVYIADEQFF.

The chain carries TRBV6-5 and TRBJ1-1; tentative D call: TRBD1 (6 bases). Germline assignment: CDR1 MNHEY and CDR2 SVGAGI. The CDR3 is 14 residues long. Trimming removed 3 bases from V and 1 base from J, with 9 bases in between. The CDR3 protein is CASSYRRGNTEAFF. CDR3 nucleotides: TGTGCCAGCAGTTATCGCAGGGGGAACACTGAAGCTTTCTTT.

This chain uses TRBV29-1 with TRBJ2-1; D may be TRBD2 (6 bases). V lost 4 bases, J lost 5 bases, and 12 bases lay in between. This CDR3 contains 13 residues. Looked up from germline, CDR1 is SQVTM and CDR2 is ANQGSEA. The CDR3 region has the DNA TGCAGCGTTGGGACTAACGGGCACAATGAGCAGTTCTTC. Encoded protein: CSVGTNGHNEQFF.

This clonotype occurred a few times. The CDR3 DNA is TGCAGCGTTCGGACGGGTGAAGCTTTCTTT. Translating gives CSVRTGEAFF. This rearrangement joins TRBV29-1 to TRBJ1-1; D remains unclear. Germline CDR1 reads SQVTM; CDR2 reads ANQGSEA. The CDR3 sequence is 10 residues long. Trimming pared 5 bases from V and 7 bases from J, leaving 8 bases between.

V and J are TRBV7-8 and TRBJ1-5; D is unresolved. Trimming left V 4 bases short and J 7 bases short, with 17 bases between. The CDR3 length is 15 residues. The germline V gene encodes CDR1 SGHVS and CDR2 FQNEAQ. CDR3: CASSSASRGGQPQHF. The DNA for the CDR3 is TGTGCCAGCAGCTCCGCCTCTAGAGGCGGACAGCCCCAGCATTTT.

The rearrangement uses TRBV12-3 or TRBV12-4 and TRBJ2-2; D is possibly TRBD1 or TRBD2 (5 bases each). The CDR3 has 15 residues. V gave up 6 bases and J gave up 7 bases, with 18 bases separating them. This chain's CDR3 is CASSIFGGVLGELFF. The CDR3 DNA reads TGTGCCAGCAGCATTTTTGGGGGAGTCCTCGGGGAGCTGTTTTTT.

This clonotype was picked up a small number of times. CDR3 protein: CASSPTGIGYGYTF. The CDR3 nucleotides are TGTGCCAGCAGTCCGACAGGGATCGGGTATGGCTACACCTTC. The chain carries TRBV12-3 or TRBV12-4 and TRBJ1-2; 7 bases map to TRBD1. The CDR3 is made up of 14 amino acids. The V gene end was trimmed by 5 bases and the J gene end by 5 bases; junction bases not matched to a gene: 8.

The chain has TRBV6-5 and TRBJ2-7; D not certain. The CDR3 runs to 11 residues. The V gene's germline CDR1 is MNHEY and CDR2 SVGAGI. Trimming shortened V by 3 bases and J by 2 bases, and 2 bases separated the two germline ends. CDR3 in DNA: TGTGCCAGCAGTTATGCCTACGAGCAGTACTTC. Translation gives CASSYAYEQYF.

Many counts were recorded for this clonotype. J is TRBJ2-3 and V is TRBV11-2; unclear D gene. This CDR3 comprises 15 residues. CDR1 is SGHAT and CDR2 is FQNNGV in the germline V gene. The V end was cut by 3 bases, the J end by 4 bases, with 14 bases between. CDR3 protein: CASSFGRVTADTQYF. DNA for the CDR3: TGTGCCAGCAGCTTTGGTCGAGTTACTGCAGATACGCAGTATTTT.

This clonotype showed up just once. At one end, the junction sequence differs from germline, possibly due to a read error. V is TRBV7-2 and J is TRBJ1-2; weak D call: TRBD1 (5 bases). The CDR3 is 16 residues long. Germline CDR1 reads SGHTA; CDR2 reads FQGNSA. In DNA, the CDR3 is TGTGCCGGCAGCCTAGTGAGGAGTTCAGGGACCTATGGCTACACCTTC. Amino acid sequence: CAGSLVRSSGTYGYTF.